This TCR beta chain came from a study of long-term antiretroviral therapy in people with HIV. Germline V gene data show CDR1 as GTSNPN and CDR2 as SVGIG (reference sequence). The V gene lost 3 bases and the J gene lost 4 bases, with 10 bases spanning the gap. The CDR3 length is 13 residues. An immunoSEQ assay, version v3.0, was performed at survey level. Produced via immunoSEQ multiplex PCR; TCRdb's table is partial and in-frame only. The sample has 23,000 or so clones; around 86% are singletons. The sample was unsorted PBMCs, taken 0.2 years before starting antiretroviral therapy. The chain recombines TRBV30 with TRBJ1-3; D perhaps matches TRBD1 (6 bases). This sequence originates from a man aged 18 to 35 with HIV. CDR3 region: CAWRWGPGNTIYF. CDR3 DNA: TGTGCCTGGAGGTGGGGGCCAGGAAACACCATATATTTT.